This entry lists 9 T cell receptor beta chains sequenced from one sample in a study of shared clonotypes between healthy human individuals. Sequencing was performed with immunoSEQ multiplex PCR; in TCRdb, only in-frame clones are kept and a portion is missing. The sample shows over a million clones, roughly 96% of them seen only once. Sequenced sample: naive CD4+ T cells sorted from blood. The subset is: CD45RA+ positively selected. The receptors shown here come from a man aged 25-45 years in good health.

This clone has only one observation. The gene calls are TRBV15 and TRBJ2-7, with TRBD1 as a possible D gene (5 bases). Trimming removed 3 bases from V and 2 bases from J, with 17 bases in between. This CDR3 is 16 amino acids long. Germline CDR1 is LNHNV and CDR2 is YYDKDF (reference sequence). Written as DNA, the CDR3 is TGTGCCACCAGCAGCCCCCACGCCAGGGTAGCCTACGAGCAGTACTTC. Translation: CATSSPHARVAYEQYF.

J is TRBJ2-1 and V is TRBV11-2, with a possible D match to TRBD2 (6 bases). The V end was cut by 1 base, the J end by 8 bases, with 27 bases between. CDR3 length: 19 amino acids. Looked up from germline, CDR1 is SGHAT and CDR2 is FQNNGV. The CDR3, as DNA: TGTGCCAGCAGCTTAGTCCCTTTAGGAGGGATCCTCCTTTCCCATGAGCAGTTCTTC. This sequence encodes CASSLVPLGGILLSHEQFF.

The chain joins TRBV18 to TRBJ2-3; a weak D match, TRBD2 (6 bases). V shed 3 bases and J shed 0 bases, with 10 bases lying between them. This CDR3 contains 15 residues. Germline V gives CDR1 KGHSH, CDR2 LQKENI. The CDR3 region has the DNA TGTGCCAGCTCACCCGGGACTTCTAGCACAGATACGCAGTATTTT. This translates into CASSPGTSSTDTQYF.

This chain links TRBV7-3 with TRBJ2-3, with TRBD2 as a possible D gene (5 bases). The CDR3 loop spans 17 amino acids. Trimming removed 3 bases at V and 1 base at J, with 17 bases between. Germline CDR1 is SGHTA and CDR2 is FQGTGA. CDR3 DNA sequence: TGTGCCAGCAGCTTGACTGGCAGGTGGGGAGGCACAGATACGCAGTATTTT. Its translation: CASSLTGRWGGTDTQYF.

The V call is TRBV5-1, the J call TRBJ2-3; 10 nucleotides align to TRBD2. Germline V gene sequence: CDR1 SGHRS, CDR2 YFSETQ. The CDR3 covers 16 residues. V was clipped by 0 bases and J by 1 base; unmatched bases: 2. The CDR3 coding sequence is TGCGCCAGCAGCTTGGCTAGCGGGGGCCGCACAGATACGCAGTATTTT. Its protein is CASSLASGGRTDTQYF. Supplemented by reference TRBV5-1 and TRBJ2-3, the full variable domain reads KAGVTQTPRYLIKTRGQQVTLSCSPISGHRSVSWYQQTPGQGLQFLFEYFSETQRNKGNFPGRFSGRQFSNSRSEMNVSTLELGDSALYLCASSLASGGRTDTQYFGPGTRLTVL.

V gene TRBV5-1 combines with J gene TRBJ1-4; tentatively, D is TRBD1 (5 bases). V was trimmed by 0 bases and J by 0 bases, leaving 9 bases between them. There are 16 residues in the CDR3. Germline assignment: CDR1 SGHRS and CDR2 YFSETQ. The CDR3 coding sequence is TGCGCCAGCAGCTTGGGTACAGGTACAACTAATGAAAAACTGTTTTTT. The encoded protein is CASSLGTGTTNEKLFF.

The rearrangement links TRBV4-2 to TRBJ2-7; D may match TRBD1 or TRBD2 (6 bases each). The germline V gene encodes CDR1 LGHNA and CDR2 YNFKEQ. The CDR3 consists of 17 residues. V lost 1 base and J lost 2, with 18 bases in between. The CDR3 spells CASSQAGAQRDTYEQYF. The CDR3, as DNA: TGTGCCAGCAGCCAAGCGGGGGCACAGCGCGACACCTACGAGCAGTACTTC.

This clone was observed a handful of times. The chain employs TRBV5-1 and TRBJ2-1; TRBD1 aligns across 10 bases. The CDR3 covers 16 residues. Germline V CDR1 and CDR2: SGHRS, YFSETQ. Trimming took 3 bases from V and 4 from J; bases not matched to a gene: 7. The CDR3 coding sequence is TGCGCCAGCAGCTCATACCGGGACAGGGGTTACAATGAGCAGTTCTTC. It yields the protein CASSSYRDRGYNEQFF. The full variable domain, its missing parts supplied by reference TRBV5-1 and TRBJ2-1, is KAGVTQTPRYLIKTRGQQVTLSCSPISGHRSVSWYQQTPGQGLQFLFEYFSETQRNKGNFPGRFSGRQFSNSRSEMNVSTLELGDSALYLCASSSYRDRGYNEQFFGPGTRLTVL.

The J gene is TRBJ1-1, the V gene TRBV10-2, with unresolved D. Per the germline V gene, CDR1 is WSHSY and CDR2 is SAAADI. This CDR3 is 18 amino acids long. V was pared by 6 bases and J by 3 bases, with 26 bases between. CDR3 residues: CASRGRKRSTYIDTEAFF. CDR3 DNA: TGCGCCAGCAGGGGGAGGAAGAGGTCTACCTACATAGACACTGAAGCTTTCTTT.